This T cell receptor beta chain appears in the sequencing data of a study of blood T cell repertoires in COVID-19. As for the study in general: COVID-19 samples collected from the United States, Italy and Spain covered acute and convalescent phases. The cDNA or gDNA used as material had been derived from T cells, B-cell-depleted T cells, or PBMCs.

Germline V lookup: CDR1 MDHEN, CDR2 SYDVKM. This CDR3 has 11 amino acids. V was clipped by 6 bases and J by 9 bases; unmatched bases: 4. Original processing notes: Estimation of nucleated cell counts was performed using reference gene primer amplification. The protocol was immunoSEQ multiplex PCR, while the TCRdb copy is restricted to in-frame clones and leaves out a portion. From that table come the V and J calls and clone size; the DNA was used to work out D and trimming. Of about 100,000 clones listed, 86% are singletons. The sequencing input was peripheral blood. The V and J genes are TRBV28 and TRBJ2-7, with 8 nucleotides matching TRBD2. The clonotype was recovered from a woman aged 60-70 years in a cohort sampled during active or convalescent COVID-19. CDR3 in DNA: TGTGCCAGCAGCGCTCGGGAGGGGCAGTACTTC. It specifies CASSAREGQYF.